A selection of T cell receptor beta chains follows, all from one sample in a study of Ad26.COV2.S vaccination and SARS-CoV-2 variants. TCRdb's table, derived via immunoSEQ multiplex PCR, lists solely in-frame clones and lacks some. The repertoire consists of about 220,000 clones, with roughly 88% occurring once and the leading ten covering over 8.5%. Sequenced here: peripheral blood, sampled in a trial of Ad26.COV2.S vaccine versus placebo. Source of these receptors: a person between 18 and 65 years old who received the Ad26.COV2.S COVID-19 vaccine or a placebo. Both conserved end residues are part of each CDR3. A D gene is named only where the DNA matches it firmly. Some rows have no size entry. The others give once, few or many, or a class for an expanded clone.

V gene	J gene	D gene	clone size	CDR3 protein	CDR3 DNA
TRBV7-2	TRBJ2-7	.	.	CASSLRAQSPSYEQYF	TGTGCCAGCAGCTTAAGGGCCCAGTCCCCCTCCTACGAGCAGTACTTC
TRBV25-1	TRBJ1-3	.	.	CASSGRIGTSSGNTIYF	TGTGCCAGCAGTGGCAGGATTGGGACTAGCTCTGGAAACACCATATATTTT
TRBV10-1	TRBJ1-1	.	.	CASSDGMGAVEAFF	TGCGCCAGCAGTGATGGGATGGGGGCGGTTGAAGCTTTCTTT
TRBV28	TRBJ1-5	TRBD1	few	CASRATGVNSNQPQHF	TGTGCCAGCAGGGCTACAGGGGTGAATAGCAATCAGCCCCAGCATTTT
TRBV14	TRBJ2-3	.	.	CASSADRALGDTQYF	TGTGCCAGCAGCGCTGACCGGGCCTTGGGAGATACGCAGTATTTT
TRBV12-3/TRBV12-4	TRBJ2-7	.	.	CASSLRGAGEQYF	TGTGCCAGCAGTTTGAGGGGAGCAGGCGAGCAGTACTTC
TRBV4-3	TRBJ2-1	.	.	CASSQELNNEQFF	TGCGCCAGCAGCCAAGAATTAAACAATGAGCAGTTCTTC
TRBV28	TRBJ1-2	TRBD1	.	CAHSQGGSYGYTF	TGTGCCCACTCCCAAGGGGGCAGCTATGGCTACACCTTC
TRBV3-1/TRBV3-2	TRBJ2-1	.	.	CASSQGAYGNEQFF	TGTGCCAGCAGCCAGGGGGCTTACGGCAATGAGCAGTTCTTC
TRBV30	TRBJ1-1	.	once	CAWKTKGVYTEAFF	TGTGCCTGGAAAACGAAGGGTGTATATACTGAAGCTTTCTTT
TRBV19	TRBJ1-1	.	.	CASKRQENTEAFF	TGTGCCAGTAAGCGACAGGAAAACACTGAAGCTTTCTTT
TRBV4-2	TRBJ1-2	.	.	CASSQDLRIPSGYTF	TGTGCCAGCAGCCAAGATCTGAGGATTCCCTCCGGCTACACCTTC
TRBV6-5	TRBJ1-1	TRBD1	.	CASSRTGGGPEAFF	TGTGCCAGCAGTCGGACAGGGGGAGGACCTGAAGCTTTCTTT
TRBV29-1	TRBJ1-5	TRBD1	few	CSVGQGMGQPQHF	TGCAGCGTCGGACAGGGAATGGGGCAGCCCCAGCATTTT
TRBV28	TRBJ2-7	TRBD1	.	CASSIPGQGTYEQYF	TGTGCCAGCAGTATACCGGGACAGGGGACCTACGAGCAGTACTTC
TRBV7-9	TRBJ1-6	TRBD1	.	CASSLGGDRAPLHF	TGTGCCAGCAGCTTAGGCGGGGACAGGGCACCCCTCCACTTT
TRBV11-2	TRBJ2-4	.	.	CASRALTGRKNIQYF	TGTGCCAGCAGAGCCCTTACAGGCCGCAAAAACATTCAGTACTTC
TRBV12-3/TRBV12-4	TRBJ1-5	.	few	CASSRDGKYRF	TGTGCCAGCAGTCGGGACGGCAAGTACCGTTTT
TRBV7-2	TRBJ1-2	.	.	CASWQAAPGVYTF	TGTGCCAGCTGGCAGGCCGCACCGGGGGTCTACACCTTC
TRBV29-1	TRBJ2-3	.	.	CSVQPSTDTQYF	TGCAGCGTCCAGCCCTCGACAGATACGCAGTATTTT
TRBV10-3	TRBJ2-2	.	.	CAISESMQDPNTGELFF	TGTGCCATCAGTGAGTCGATGCAGGATCCGAACACCGGGGAGCTGTTTTTT
TRBV30	TRBJ1-1	TRBD1	once	CAQGQGGTEAFF	TGTGCCCAGGGACAGGGCGGTACTGAAGCTTTCTTT
TRBV15	TRBJ2-7	TRBD1	once	CATSRPGTGSHEQYF	TGTGCCACCAGCCGCCCCGGGACAGGGTCCCACGAGCAGTACTTC
TRBV2	TRBJ1-6	TRBD1	.	CASSEHGLRGTGNSPLHF	TGTGCCAGCAGTGAACATGGTCTTCGGGGGACAGGTAATTCACCCCTCCACTTT
TRBV2	TRBJ2-7	TRBD2	.	CASTLAGGAYEQYF	TGTGCCAGCACTCTAGCGGGAGGCGCCTACGAGCAGTACTTC
TRBV29-1	TRBJ2-3	.	once	CSVGDDTQYF	TGCAGCGTTGGAGACGATACGCAGTATTTT
TRBV7-3	TRBJ1-6	.	.	CASSILTALNSPLHF	TGTGCCAGCAGCATTCTGACAGCGTTGAATTCACCCCTCCACTTT
TRBV19	TRBJ2-4	TRBD1	once	CASSRDRVSKNIQYF	TGTGCCAGTAGTCGGGACAGGGTATCCAAAAACATTCAGTACTTC
TRBV4-1	TRBJ2-1	.	.	CASSQSSRNEQFF	TGCGCCAGCAGCCAGTCGAGTCGGAATGAGCAGTTCTTC
TRBV9	TRBJ1-6	TRBD1	few	CASSVDGTGLDSPLHF	TGTGCCAGCAGCGTAGATGGGACAGGGTTGGATTCACCCCTCCACTTT
TRBV28	TRBJ2-5	TRBD1	.	CASSLRQGRTGLQETQYF	TGTGCCAGCAGTTTAAGGCAGGGTCGGACAGGATTACAAGAGACCCAGTACTTC
TRBV2	TRBJ1-4	.	.	CASKTDPNEKLFF	TGTGCCAGCAAAACGGACCCTAATGAAAAACTGTTTTTT
TRBV6-2/TRBV6-3	TRBJ2-7	TRBD1	.	CASSRQGNTYEQYF	TGTGCCAGCAGCCGACAGGGAAATACCTACGAGCAGTACTTC
TRBV28	TRBJ1-3	.	.	CASSLSGQQYSGNTIYF	TGTGCCAGCAGTTTAAGTGGACAGCAGTACTCTGGAAACACCATATATTTT
TRBV25-1	TRBJ2-7	TRBD2	.	CASSEGRRGGLYEQYF	TGTGCCAGCAGTGAAGGGAGGCGGGGGGGCCTCTACGAGCAGTACTTC
TRBV28	TRBJ2-7	.	.	CASSLFDYEQYF	TGTGCCAGCAGTTTATTTGACTACGAGCAGTACTTC
TRBV6-1	TRBJ1-2	TRBD1	.	CASSETGLYGYTF	TGTGCCAGCAGTGAGACAGGGCTCTATGGCTACACCTTC
TRBV19	TRBJ1-5	.	.	CASSIGGGGNQPQHF	TGTGCCAGTAGTATCGGGGGCGGGGGAAACCAGCCCCAGCATTTT
TRBV5-4	TRBJ1-1	TRBD1	.	CASSLQGGTEAFF	TGTGCCAGCAGCTTGCAGGGGGGCACTGAAGCTTTCTTT
TRBV5-4	TRBJ2-7	.	.	CASSLRGGLGYEQYF	TGTGCCAGCAGCTTGCGGGGCGGGTTGGGGTACGAGCAGTACTTC
TRBV24-1	TRBJ2-2	.	.	CATSDPRVTGELFF	TGTGCCACCAGTGACCCAAGGGTTACCGGGGAGCTGTTTTTT
TRBV18	TRBJ1-1	.	.	CASSPNIAGNTEAFF	TGTGCCAGCTCACCAAATATTGCAGGCAACACTGAAGCTTTCTTT
TRBV18	TRBJ1-1	TRBD1	few	CASSGQGFNTEAFF	TGTGCCAGCTCAGGACAGGGATTTAACACTGAAGCTTTCTTT
TRBV4-2	TRBJ1-4	.	.	CASSQGGLEKLFF	TGTGCCAGCAGCCAAGGGGGACTTGAAAAACTGTTTTTT
TRBV4-3	TRBJ1-6	TRBD1	once	CASSQRQGEGSPLHF	TGCGCCAGCAGCCAAAGACAGGGCGAGGGGTCACCCCTCCACTTT
TRBV20-1	TRBJ2-3	.	.	CSASADTQYF	TGCAGTGCTAGTGCAGATACGCAGTATTTT
TRBV7-8	TRBJ1-3	.	few	CASSLGGGLGNTIYF	TGTGCCAGCAGCTTAGGGGGGGGACTCGGAAACACCATATATTTT
TRBV5-1	TRBJ2-3	.	.	CASSLDARGLSGTDTQYF	TGCGCCAGCAGCTTGGATGCCCGGGGCCTCTCGGGCACAGATACGCAGTATTTT
TRBV11-2	TRBJ2-3	.	.	CASSTHRVRGTDTQYF	TGTGCCAGCAGCACCCACAGGGTACGTGGCACAGATACGCAGTATTTT
TRBV9	TRBJ2-5	.	.	CASSVAGGREETQYF	TGTGCCAGCAGCGTAGCTGGGGGGCGGGAGGAGACCCAGTACTTC
TRBV14	TRBJ1-5	.	.	CASSQEAGGGPQHF	TGTGCCAGCAGCCAAGAGGCGGGCGGTGGGCCCCAGCATTTT
TRBV19	TRBJ2-1	TRBD2	.	CASTPSGTGRVNEQFF	TGTGCCAGTACTCCTAGCGGGACGGGTAGGGTAAATGAGCAGTTCTTC
TRBV27	TRBJ1-4	.	.	CASSSQRGRGGTNEKLFF	TGTGCCAGCAGTTCCCAGCGTGGAAGAGGGGGAACTAATGAAAAACTGTTTTTT
TRBV20-1	TRBJ2-3	.	.	CSASDGDTQYF	TGCAGTGCTAGTGACGGAGATACGCAGTATTTT
TRBV19	TRBJ1-5	.	.	CASSTDRYHQPQHF	TGTGCCAGTAGTACCGACAGGTACCATCAGCCCCAGCATTTT
TRBV6-4	TRBJ2-2	.	.	CASRKTVTGELFF	TGTGCCAGCAGGAAGACAGTCACCGGGGAGCTGTTTTTT
TRBV5-1	TRBJ1-6	.	.	CASSSGPRDNSPLHF	TGCGCCAGCAGCTCAGGACCTCGGGATAATTCACCCCTCCACTTT